This is a list of T cell receptor beta chains from one sample in a study of blood T cell repertoires in COVID-19. Clones were sequenced by immunoSEQ multiplex PCR, and TCRdb holds only the in-frame ones, with some missing. The table shows some 220,000 clones, with 65% to 90% occurring only once. The sample comprised peripheral blood. These receptors were collected from a man aged 50 to 60 with COVID-19, enrolled during active disease. The CDR3 runs from the conserved cysteine through the conserved F or W. The D gene is left open where the match is weak. The size field is filled for only some rows; it gives once, few, many or a size class.

- once TRBJ2-1 TRBV5-1 CASSHGQTGHEQFF TGCGCCAGCAGCCACGGACAGACAGGTCATGAGCAGTTCTTC
TRBD2 - TRBJ2-1 TRBV6-6 CASSPTPGSGGAGEQFF TGTGCCAGCAGTCCGACCCCGGGTAGCGGGGGGGCCGGTGAGCAGTTCTTC
- - TRBJ1-1 TRBV7-9 CASSLEQGGTEAFF TGTGCCAGCAGCTTAGAACAGGGCGGCACTGAAGCTTTCTTT
- once TRBJ2-5 TRBV7-3 CASSLFRSGAGETQYF TGTGCCAGCAGCTTATTCCGCTCGGGTGCGGGAGAGACCCAGTACTTC
TRBD1 - TRBJ1-1 TRBV2 CASSGQGVMNTEAFF TGTGCCAGCAGCGGACAGGGGGTCATGAACACTGAAGCTTTCTTT
- few TRBJ2-2 TRBV19 CASMSGANTGELFF TGTGCCAGTATGTCGGGGGCGAACACCGGGGAGCTGTTTTTT
- - TRBJ1-2 TRBV4-3 CASSQEGGDVWNGYTF TGCGCCAGCAGCCAAGAGGGGGGGGACGTATGGAATGGCTACACCTTC
TRBD1 - TRBJ1-2 TRBV5-1 CASSRQGKDYGYTF TGCGCCAGCAGCCGACAGGGGAAGGACTATGGCTACACCTTC
TRBD2 - TRBJ2-1 TRBV7-3 CASSFRGGIPNEQFF TGTGCCAGCAGCTTCCGCGGGGGGATCCCCAATGAGCAGTTCTTC
- - TRBJ2-1 TRBV5-8 CASSLAAGTYNEQFF TGTGCCAGCAGCTTGGCCGCGGGTACCTACAATGAGCAGTTCTTC
TRBD1 - TRBJ1-4 TRBV6-6 CASRPGTGYEKLFF TGTGCCAGCAGACCCGGGACAGGATATGAAAAACTGTTTTTT
TRBD2 - TRBJ2-7 TRBV28 CASGGGPTVPYEQYF TGTGCCAGCGGGGGGGGTCCCACCGTCCCCTACGAGCAGTACTTC
- many TRBJ1-1 TRBV19 CASSIIGRGGNTEAFF TGTGCCAGTAGTATCATAGGCAGGGGTGGAAACACTGAAGCTTTCTTT
TRBD1 - TRBJ2-7 TRBV5-1 CASSAGQGAWFQYF TGCGCCAGCAGCGCGGGACAGGGGGCTTGGTTTCAGTACTTC
TRBD2 once TRBJ2-3 TRBV9 CASSVGGGALDTQYF TGTGCCAGCAGCGTTGGCGGGGGGGCCTTAGATACGCAGTATTTT
- - TRBJ2-7 TRBV6-2/TRBV6-3 CASSYELRRQYF TGTGCCAGCAGTTATGAGCTCCGCCGGCAGTACTTC
- - TRBJ2-1 TRBV6-6 CASSLRQSPSSYNEQFF TGTGCCAGCAGTCTAAGACAGTCTCCTAGCTCCTACAATGAGCAGTTCTTC
TRBD1 few TRBJ2-1 TRBV4-1 CASSQDRAGGNEQFF TGCGCCAGCAGCCAAGATCGGGCAGGGGGAAATGAGCAGTTCTTC
- - TRBJ2-7 TRBV7-2 CASSLDLGADEQYF TGTGCCAGCAGCTTAGATCTGGGGGCGGACGAGCAGTACTTC
TRBD1 - TRBJ2-2 TRBV5-4 CASSPVQGVNTGELFF TGTGCCAGCAGCCCCGTACAGGGGGTGAACACCGGGGAGCTGTTTTTT
- - TRBJ1-5 TRBV2 CASSAGRGQPQHF TGTGCCAGCAGTGCAGGGCGCGGACAGCCCCAGCATTTT
- - TRBJ1-6 TRBV6-5 CASRSPGGGSSPLHF TGTGCCAGCAGATCCCCGGGGGGGGGTAGCTCACCCCTCCACTTT
TRBD1 - TRBJ2-1 TRBV7-3 CASSFRGLNEQFF TGTGCCAGCAGTTTCAGGGGGCTCAATGAGCAGTTCTTC
- few TRBJ2-1 TRBV7-9 CASSPQGYEQFF TGTGCCAGCAGCCCACAGGGCTATGAGCAGTTCTTC
TRBD1 - TRBJ2-7 TRBV10-2 CASSEQGTEQYF TGCGCCAGCAGTGAACAGGGGACCGAGCAGTACTTC
TRBD1 - TRBJ1-2 TRBV5-6 CASSSPKSTGTYGYTF TGTGCCAGCAGCTCCCCCAAGTCGACAGGGACCTATGGCTACACCTTC
- - TRBJ2-2 TRBV7-9 CASSLVSGNTGELFF TGTGCCAGCAGCTTAGTCTCAGGAAACACCGGGGAGCTGTTTTTT
- - TRBJ1-2 TRBV2 CASSEGRRYGYTF TGTGCCAGCAGTGAGGGGCGCCGCTATGGCTACACCTTC
- - TRBJ1-1 TRBV5-1 CASSLVSSSVGSEAFF TGCGCCAGCAGCTTGGTCTCCTCTAGCGTCGGGTCTGAAGCTTTCTTT
TRBD1 - TRBJ1-1 TRBV19 CASSVRTGNTEAFF TGTGCCAGTAGTGTACGGACAGGGAACACTGAAGCTTTCTTT
- once TRBJ2-7 TRBV21-1 CASSNGRAYEQYF TGTGCCAGCAGCAACGGGAGGGCATACGAGCAGTACTTC
TRBD2 - TRBJ2-7 TRBV27 CASSLKSGASEQYF TGTGCCAGCAGTTTAAAGAGCGGGGCAAGCGAGCAGTACTTC
- - TRBJ2-1 TRBV7-2 CASSSSRWGVNEQFF TGTGCCAGCAGCTCCAGCCGATGGGGGGTCAATGAGCAGTTCTTC
TRBD2 - TRBJ2-5 TRBV12-5 CASALGGGETQYF TGTGCTAGCGCCCTTGGGGGGGGAGAGACCCAGTACTTC
- - TRBJ1-1 TRBV29-1 CSVKFPGRGWNTEAFF TGCAGCGTTAAGTTCCCGGGCAGGGGCTGGAACACTGAAGCTTTCTTT
TRBD1 - TRBJ1-2 TRBV30 CAWIGRGQGRSGYTF TGTGCCTGGATAGGTAGGGGACAGGGGAGGAGTGGCTACACCTTC
TRBD1 - TRBJ1-6 TRBV5-1 CASSRGTGRDSPLHF TGCGCCAGCAGCAGAGGGACAGGCCGAGATTCACCCCTCCACTTT
TRBD1 - TRBJ1-5 TRBV6-5 CASSTGQGYQPQHF TGTGCCAGCTCAACTGGACAGGGATATCAGCCCCAGCATTTT
- - TRBJ1-2 TRBV9 CASSVALEGISYGYTF TGTGCCAGCAGCGTAGCATTGGAGGGCATCAGCTATGGCTACACCTTC
TRBD1 - TRBJ2-7 TRBV5-4 CASSLGQGSNYEQYF TGTGCCAGCAGCTTAGGACAGGGGTCAAACTACGAGCAGTACTTC
TRBD1 - TRBJ1-1 TRBV5-1 CASSPRTGAVNTEAFF TGCGCCAGCAGCCCACGGACAGGGGCGGTGAACACTGAAGCTTTCTTT
- - TRBJ1-5 TRBV7-2 CASSLSRGNQPQHF TGTGCCAGCAGCTTAAGTCGCGGCAATCAGCCCCAGCATTTT
- - TRBJ1-5 TRBV7-9 CASSQAGGNNQPQHF TGTGCCAGCAGCCAGGCAGGAGGGAATAATCAGCCCCAGCATTTT
TRBD1 - TRBJ1-1 TRBV18 CASSPTGTGVTEAFF TGTGCCAGCTCACCAACCGGGACAGGGGTCACTGAAGCTTTCTTT
TRBD2 - TRBJ2-7 TRBV25-1 CASRTSGASYEQYF TGTGCCAGTAGGACTAGCGGGGCCTCCTACGAGCAGTACTTC
- - TRBJ1-1 TRBV12-3/TRBV12-4 CASSFGFGEEAFF TGTGCCAGCAGTTTTGGGTTCGGGGAAGAAGCTTTCTTT